This TCR beta chain emerged from a study of beta chain features in type 1 diabetes. About the study: Healthy donors and patients had similar age, gender and cell yields. Whole-study findings and limits: Across all four CD4+ subsets, people with type 1 diabetes showed modestly shorter TCRB CDR3s. A cDNA-based sequencing approach could over-represent cells with high TCR expression. For patients, the naive, central memory and Treg TCRB repertoires appeared more alike than for healthy donors.

Details on this clone: Its antigen remains unidentified.

Germline CDR1 is SGHRS and CDR2 is YFSETQ. The CDR3 has 16 amino acids. V gave up 1 base and J gave up 1 base; unmatched junction bases: 4. Every donor had blood drawn once into heparin, approximately 0.11 L on average. Investigators reverse transcribed all isolated RNA, so they sequenced expressed TCRB transcripts. Repertoires were generated with immunoSEQ multiplex PCR, while TCRdb's copy carries only in-frame clones and drops some. The sample holds around 300,000 clones, about 15% seen once. The clonotype was recovered from a man between 18 and 29 years old with type 1 diabetes. The V gene is TRBV5-1, the J gene TRBJ2-1; 8 bases agree with TRBD2. Sequencing input: naive CD4+ T cells from blood. The CDR3 spells CASSLISGSSYNEQFF. CDR3 bases: TGCGCCAGCAGCTTGATCAGCGGGAGTTCCTACAATGAGCAGTTCTTC.